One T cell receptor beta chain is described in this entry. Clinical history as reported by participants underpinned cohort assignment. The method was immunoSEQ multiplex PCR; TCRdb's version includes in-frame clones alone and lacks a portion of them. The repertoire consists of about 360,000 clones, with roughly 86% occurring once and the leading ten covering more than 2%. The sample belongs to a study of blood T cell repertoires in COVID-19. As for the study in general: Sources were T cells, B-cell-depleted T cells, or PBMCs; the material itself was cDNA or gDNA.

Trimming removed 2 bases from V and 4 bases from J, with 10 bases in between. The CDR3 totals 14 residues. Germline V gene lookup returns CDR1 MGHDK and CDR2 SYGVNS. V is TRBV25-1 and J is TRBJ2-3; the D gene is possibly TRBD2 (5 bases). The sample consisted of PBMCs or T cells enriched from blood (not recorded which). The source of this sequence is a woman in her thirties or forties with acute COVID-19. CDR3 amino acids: CASSERGGSDTQYF. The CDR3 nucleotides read TGTGCCAGCAGTGAAAGAGGCGGGTCAGATACGCAGTATTTT.